A selection of T cell receptor beta chains follows, all from one sample in a study of control samples from healthy donors and cancer patients. This table comes from immunoSEQ multiplex PCR, and its TCRdb copy is limited to in-frame clones, with some not included. The table lists tens of thousands of clones, roughly 80% of them singletons. The specimen sequenced was blood. The receptors come from a man aged 50 to 60 in good health. CDR3s include the opening cysteine and the closing phenylalanine or tryptophan. Each record gives: CDR3 length, J gene, D gene, V gene, clone size, CDR3 protein, CDR3 DNA. The D gene is left open where the match is weak. Where a row states a size, it is once, few, many or the class of an expanded clone; other rows omit it.

cdr3_length: 15
j_call: TRBJ2-1
d_call: TRBD2
v_call: TRBV9
clone_size: -
cdr3_aa: CASSSIAGTLGEQFF
cdr3_nt: TGTGCCAGCAGCTCCATAGCGGGGACTTTGGGTGAGCAGTTCTTC

cdr3_length: 11
j_call: TRBJ2-7
d_call: -
v_call: TRBV5-6
clone_size: -
cdr3_aa: CASSLGYEQYF
cdr3_nt: TGTGCCAGCAGCTTGGGCTACGAGCAGTACTTC

cdr3_length: 17
j_call: TRBJ1-5
d_call: TRBD1
v_call: TRBV24-1
clone_size: -
cdr3_aa: CATSSRTGGVSNQPQHF
cdr3_nt: TGTGCCACCAGTTCCAGGACAGGGGGAGTTAGCAATCAGCCCCAGCATTTT

cdr3_length: 16
j_call: TRBJ1-1
d_call: -
v_call: TRBV7-6
clone_size: -
cdr3_aa: CASSLVPTAGNTEAFF
cdr3_nt: TGTGCCAGCAGCTTAGTCCCAACGGCGGGTAACACTGAAGCTTTCTTT

cdr3_length: 15
j_call: TRBJ1-2
d_call: TRBD1
v_call: TRBV7-2
clone_size: few
cdr3_aa: CASSPMPQGARGYTF
cdr3_nt: TGTGCCAGCAGCCCGATGCCACAGGGGGCGCGTGGCTACACCTTC

cdr3_length: 11
j_call: TRBJ1-1
d_call: -
v_call: TRBV29-1
clone_size: -
cdr3_aa: CSVGPIEAAFF
cdr3_nt: TGCAGCGTCGGACCAATTGAGGCGGCTTTCTTT

cdr3_length: 12
j_call: TRBJ2-4
d_call: -
v_call: TRBV7-9
clone_size: -
cdr3_aa: CASSLSTDIQYF
cdr3_nt: TGTGCCAGCAGCTTATCCACGGACATTCAGTACTTC

cdr3_length: 13
j_call: TRBJ2-7
d_call: -
v_call: TRBV7-2
clone_size: -
cdr3_aa: CASSLVGSWEQYF
cdr3_nt: TGTGCCAGCAGCTTAGTGGGTAGCTGGGAGCAGTACTTC

cdr3_length: 15
j_call: TRBJ2-3
d_call: TRBD2
v_call: TRBV6-4
clone_size: -
cdr3_aa: CASSDSREGTDTQYF
cdr3_nt: TGTGCCAGCAGTGACTCGCGGGAGGGCACAGATACGCAGTATTTT

cdr3_length: 13
j_call: TRBJ1-2
d_call: -
v_call: TRBV27
clone_size: -
cdr3_aa: CASSLVRGGGYTF
cdr3_nt: TGTGCCAGCAGTTTAGTCAGGGGAGGTGGCTACACCTTC

cdr3_length: 9
j_call: TRBJ2-5
d_call: -
v_call: TRBV24-1
clone_size: -
cdr3_aa: CATRETQYF
cdr3_nt: TGTGCCACCAGGGAGACCCAGTACTTC

cdr3_length: 17
j_call: TRBJ2-7
d_call: TRBD2
v_call: TRBV5-4
clone_size: -
cdr3_aa: CASSSPGVAGDPYEQYF
cdr3_nt: TGTGCCAGCAGCTCTCCTGGTGTAGCGGGAGACCCCTACGAGCAGTACTTC

cdr3_length: 14
j_call: TRBJ2-7
d_call: TRBD1
v_call: TRBV7-2
clone_size: -
cdr3_aa: CASSSGTVVGEQYF
cdr3_nt: TGTGCCAGCAGCTCCGGGACAGTTGTCGGCGAGCAGTACTTC

cdr3_length: 16
j_call: TRBJ2-7
d_call: TRBD2
v_call: TRBV7-9
clone_size: -
cdr3_aa: CASSYPRAGGRYEQYF
cdr3_nt: TGTGCCAGCAGCTACCCTCGGGCGGGAGGAAGATACGAGCAGTACTTC

cdr3_length: 14
j_call: TRBJ2-5
d_call: TRBD2
v_call: TRBV7-2
clone_size: -
cdr3_aa: CASSLREREKTQYF
cdr3_nt: TGTGCCAGCAGCCTAAGGGAGCGGGAGAAGACCCAGTACTTC

cdr3_length: 16
j_call: TRBJ2-1
d_call: -
v_call: TRBV5-1
clone_size: -
cdr3_aa: CASSLLGLAVNNEQFF
cdr3_nt: TGCGCCAGCAGCTTGCTCGGCCTAGCTGTGAACAATGAGCAGTTCTTC

cdr3_length: 15
j_call: TRBJ2-3
d_call: TRBD2
v_call: TRBV20-1
clone_size: -
cdr3_aa: CSASSGTAYTDTQYF
cdr3_nt: TGCAGTGCTAGTAGCGGGACCGCGTACACAGATACGCAGTATTTT

cdr3_length: 14
j_call: TRBJ2-2
d_call: TRBD1
v_call: TRBV29-1
clone_size: -
cdr3_aa: CSVVGGANTGELFF
cdr3_nt: TGCAGCGTCGTAGGGGGCGCGAACACCGGGGAGCTGTTTTTT

cdr3_length: 14
j_call: TRBJ2-2
d_call: -
v_call: TRBV6-5
clone_size: -
cdr3_aa: CASMDAGLTGELFF
cdr3_nt: TGTGCCAGCATGGACGCAGGTCTAACCGGGGAGCTGTTTTTT

cdr3_length: 13
j_call: TRBJ1-2
d_call: -
v_call: TRBV19
clone_size: -
cdr3_aa: CASSREQPGGYTF
cdr3_nt: TGTGCCAGTAGTAGGGAACAACCGGGAGGCTACACCTTC

cdr3_length: 17
j_call: TRBJ2-7
d_call: -
v_call: TRBV30
clone_size: few
cdr3_aa: CAWSFPPRMTATYEQYF
cdr3_nt: TGTGCCTGGAGTTTTCCGCCAAGGATGACAGCGACCTACGAGCAGTACTTC

cdr3_length: 15
j_call: TRBJ2-1
d_call: TRBD2
v_call: TRBV9
clone_size: -
cdr3_aa: CASSLGLAGGSEQFF
cdr3_nt: TGTGCCAGCAGCCTCGGACTAGCGGGAGGAAGTGAGCAGTTCTTC

cdr3_length: 13
j_call: TRBJ2-7
d_call: -
v_call: TRBV5-1
clone_size: -
cdr3_aa: CASSLRDGYEQYF
cdr3_nt: TGCGCCAGCAGCCTTCGGGACGGCTACGAGCAGTACTTC

cdr3_length: 15
j_call: TRBJ2-7
d_call: TRBD2
v_call: TRBV6-2/TRBV6-3
clone_size: -
cdr3_aa: CASSYNAGVRYEQYF
cdr3_nt: TGTGCCAGCAGTTACAATGCGGGAGTTAGATACGAGCAGTACTTC

cdr3_length: 14
j_call: TRBJ2-3
d_call: -
v_call: TRBV21-1
clone_size: -
cdr3_aa: CASSRGAGTDTQYF
cdr3_nt: TGTGCCAGCAGCAGGGGAGCCGGCACAGATACGCAGTATTTT

cdr3_length: 15
j_call: TRBJ1-1
d_call: -
v_call: TRBV7-3
clone_size: -
cdr3_aa: CASSLRAQAGTEAFF
cdr3_nt: TGTGCCAGCAGCTTACGGGCCCAAGCGGGCACTGAAGCTTTCTTT

cdr3_length: 16
j_call: TRBJ2-1
d_call: TRBD2
v_call: TRBV5-4
clone_size: -
cdr3_aa: CASSLRGIREGREQFF
cdr3_nt: TGTGCCAGCAGTTTGCGGGGGATCCGGGAGGGCCGTGAGCAGTTCTTC

cdr3_length: 15
j_call: TRBJ1-1
d_call: -
v_call: TRBV5-4
clone_size: -
cdr3_aa: CASRSLGTLNTEAFF
cdr3_nt: TGTGCCAGCCGTAGTCTGGGGACTTTGAACACTGAAGCTTTCTTT

cdr3_length: 15
j_call: TRBJ1-5
d_call: -
v_call: TRBV4-1
clone_size: -
cdr3_aa: CASSQDGVSNQPQHF
cdr3_nt: TGCGCCAGCAGTCAGGACGGTGTCAGCAATCAGCCCCAGCATTTT

cdr3_length: 15
j_call: TRBJ2-3
d_call: TRBD1
v_call: TRBV13
clone_size: -
cdr3_aa: CASSLGQGASDTQYF
cdr3_nt: TGTGCCAGCAGCTTAGGACAGGGGGCGTCAGATACGCAGTATTTT

cdr3_length: 11
j_call: TRBJ2-7
d_call: TRBD1
v_call: TRBV20-1
clone_size: -
cdr3_aa: CSAFPGGKQYF
cdr3_nt: TGCAGTGCTTTCCCAGGGGGCAAGCAGTACTTC

cdr3_length: 21
j_call: TRBJ2-7
d_call: TRBD2
v_call: TRBV14
clone_size: -
cdr3_aa: CASSQDRKGPGRGRWTYEQYF
cdr3_nt: TGTGCCAGCAGCCAAGATCGTAAGGGGCCGGGGCGGGGGAGGTGGACCTACGAGCAGTACTTC